These 20 T cell receptor beta chains came from one sample sequenced in a study of PD-L1 blockade in urothelial cancer. The time point was: pretreatment peripheral blood. The protocol was immunoSEQ multiplex PCR, while the TCRdb copy is restricted to in-frame clones and leaves out a portion. The top ten clones hold 12% of a sample with approximately 19,000 clones, approximately 91% of them seen once. The sample was PBMCs, taken around atezolizumab (anti-PD-L1) treatment. These receptor sequences come from a man in his 70s with urothelial cancer.

The gene calls are TRBV9 and TRBJ2-2; 13 bases map to TRBD2. The CDR3 runs to 17 residues. The V and J ends lost 3 bases and 7 bases, in that order; junction bases with no gene match: 9. The germline CDR1 and CDR2 sequences are SGDLS and YYNGEE. CDR3 sequence: CASSDRLAGGLVGELFF. CDR3 nucleotides: TGTGCCAGCAGCGACAGACTAGCGGGGGGACTAGTCGGGGAGCTGTTTTTT.

This chain uses TRBV5-4 with TRBJ2-2; 10 nucleotides match TRBD2. Germline CDR1 is SGHNT and CDR2 is YYREEE (reference sequence). The V and J ends lost 4 bases and 6 bases, in that order; junction bases with no gene match: 6. The length of the CDR3 is 15 residues. The CDR3 loop reads CASSPSGGASGELFF. CDR3 in DNA: TGTGCCAGCAGCCCCAGCGGGGGGGCTTCCGGGGAGCTGTTTTTT.

The chain links TRBV4-2 to TRBJ2-1; 11 bases line up with TRBD2. The germline V gene encodes CDR1 LGHNA and CDR2 YNFKEQ. V lost 0 bases and J lost 4; bases outside the gene matches: 2. This CDR3 has 16 residues. This chain's CDR3 is CASSQDLAGGYNEQFF. Written as DNA, the CDR3 is TGTGCCAGCAGCCAAGATTTAGCGGGGGGGTACAATGAGCAGTTCTTC.

A few counts support this clone. This chain joins TRBV6-1 and TRBJ1-3, with D possibly TRBD1 on 6 matching bases. This CDR3 has 13 residues. Germline V lookup: CDR1 MNHNS, CDR2 SASEGT. Trimming left V 6 bases short and J 1 base short, with 7 bases between. The CDR3 loop is CASSGTSGNTIYF. The CDR3 region has the DNA TGTGCCAGCAGCGGGACATCTGGAAACACCATATATTTT.

J is TRBJ2-2 and V is TRBV19; D possibly corresponds to TRBD2 (7 bases). Looked up from germline, CDR1 is LNHDA and CDR2 is SQIVND (reference sequence). Trimming cost V 6 bases and J 5 bases, with 13 bases left between them. The CDR3 is made up of 14 amino acids. CDR3 DNA: TGTGCCAGTAGCGTCGCGGGGGCTACCGGGGAGCTGTTTTTT. Residues: CASSVAGATGELFF.

The V gene is TRBV6-5, the J gene TRBJ1-3; maybe TRBD1 (5 bases). Germline CDR1 and CDR2: MNHEY and SVGAGI. V was trimmed by 10 bases and J by 2 bases, leaving 9 bases between them. This CDR3 spans 12 amino acids. DNA for the CDR3: TGTGCCACCCAGGGTCCTGGAAACACCATATATTTT. This codes for CATQGPGNTIYF.

This clone appeared once. The chain couples TRBV7-9 to TRBJ1-2; 7 bases match TRBD1. V was clipped by 9 bases and J by 5 bases; unmatched bases: 12. The CDR3 runs 14 residues. The germline gives CDR1 SEHNR, CDR2 FQNEAQ (reference sequence). The CDR3 loop reads CARTGERWDYGYTF. The CDR3 DNA is TGTGCCAGAACAGGGGAACGGTGGGATTATGGCTACACCTTC.

The V call is TRBV2, the J call TRBJ2-1; 8 bases align to TRBD2. CDR1 and CDR2 from the germline V gene are SNHLY and FYNNEI. With 6 bases clipped from V and 8 bases from J, the junction kept 3 bases outside the gene matches. This CDR3 region has 12 residues. The CDR3, as DNA: TGTGCCAGCAGGCTAGCGGGTGATGAGCAGTTCTTC. Translating it yields CASRLAGDEQFF.

The V gene is TRBV10-3, the J gene TRBJ2-5, with 7 bases fitting TRBD1. There are 13 residues in the CDR3. The trim removed 4 bases at V and 2 bases at J, leaving 1 base unmatched. Per the germline V gene, CDR1 is ENHRY and CDR2 is SYGVKD. The CDR3 sequence: CAISGQGQETQYF. In DNA form, the CDR3 reads TGTGCCATCAGTGGACAGGGACAAGAGACCCAGTACTTC.

The J gene is TRBJ2-2, the V gene TRBV6-5, with 12 bases identical to TRBD1. With 9 bases clipped from V and 10 bases from J, the junction kept 6 bases outside the gene matches. CDR1 and CDR2 from the germline V gene are MNHEY and SVGAGI. This CDR3 has 13 residues. The CDR3 nucleotides read TGTGCCAGTAAGGGACAGGGGGCTACGGAGCTGTTTTTT. Amino acid sequence: CASKGQGATELFF.

The chain links TRBV2 to TRBJ1-4, with D perhaps matching TRBD1 (6 bases). The germline V and J ends were trimmed by 4 bases and 6 bases, with 12 bases remaining between them. The CDR3 covers 14 residues. Germline loops: CDR1 SNHLY, CDR2 FYNNEI. The CDR3 spells CASSVKGGDEKLFF. The CDR3 nucleotides are TGTGCCAGCAGTGTAAAAGGGGGAGATGAAAAACTGTTTTTT.

The CDR3 DNA reads as TGTGCCAGCAGTTACTCGGAGGGGGCGCCAAGAGGCTACACCTTC. It codes for CASSYSEGAPRGYTF. V and J are TRBV6-5 and TRBJ1-2; 7 bases are a match to TRBD1. CDR3 size: 15 residues. J was trimmed by 8 bases and V by 0 bases; bases with no gene match: 9. Germline loops: CDR1 MNHEY, CDR2 SVGAGI.

There are a few counts of this clone. The rearrangement joins TRBV19 to TRBJ2-2, with TRBD1 matching over 7 bases. Trimming at V came to 5 bases and at J to 4 bases, leaving 7 bases not matched to a gene. Germline lookup yields CDR1 LNHDA and CDR2 SQIVND (reference sequence). This CDR3 comprises 15 residues. The DNA for the CDR3 is TGTGCCAGTAGTGTACAGGGGCGGCGCACCGGGGAGCTGTTTTTT. It translates to CASSVQGRRTGELFF.

The genes are TRBV11-3 and TRBJ2-5, with D hard to call. There are 13 residues in the CDR3. Trimming cost V 1 base and J 4 bases, with 7 bases left between them. The germline V gene encodes CDR1 SGHNT and CDR2 YENEEA. The CDR3 DNA reads TGTGCCAGCAGCTTAGGTCTGAGAGAGACCCAGTACTTC. Protein sequence: CASSLGLRETQYF.

The chain carries TRBV4-1 and TRBJ2-5; D ambiguous. CDR3 length: 12 residues. V was trimmed by 5 bases and J by 9 bases, leaving 13 bases between them. Germline V gives CDR1 MGHRA, CDR2 YSYEKL. The CDR3 DNA sequence: TGCGCCAGCAGCTCAACATTGGAGCCCCAGTACTTC. It specifies CASSSTLEPQYF.

The chain employs TRBV30 and TRBJ1-4; TRBD1 might be the D (5 bases). V lost 3 bases, J lost 10 bases, and 18 bases lay in between. CDR3 length equals 14 residues. In germline, CDR1 is GTSNPN, CDR2 SVGIG (reference sequence). The CDR3 loop reads CAWSALRVGRKLFF. The CDR3 DNA sequence: TGTGCCTGGAGCGCACTCCGGGTGGGGCGAAAACTGTTTTTT.

DNA of the CDR3: TGTGCCAGCGGAGGACAGGGTGAGGCCGGGGAGCTGTTTTTT. Its translation is CASGGQGEAGELFF. The chain joins TRBV2 to TRBJ2-2; 8 bases agree with TRBD1. CDR1 is SNHLY and CDR2 is FYNNEI in the germline V gene. There are 14 residues in the CDR3. J lost 6 bases, V lost 8 bases, and 8 bases had no gene match.

This sequence joins TRBV7-8 and TRBJ1-5; no clear D gene. V shed 4 bases and J shed 2 bases, with 6 bases lying between them. From germline, CDR1 is SGHVS and CDR2 FQNEAQ. The CDR3 extends over 13 amino acids. The CDR3 protein is CASSSGGNQPQHF. The CDR3, as DNA: TGTGCCAGCAGCTCCGGGGGCAATCAGCCCCAGCATTTT.

The CDR3 region has the DNA TGTGCCAGCAGCCTTAGGGAGTTCGCGAACACCGGGGAGCTGTTTTTT. Protein: CASSLREFANTGELFF. The genes are TRBV13 and TRBJ2-2, with D perhaps matching TRBD2 (5 bases). The CDR3 extends over 16 amino acids. Germline V CDR1 and CDR2: PRHDT, FYEKMQ (reference sequence). Trimming shortened V by 5 bases and J by 0 bases, and 13 bases separated the two germline ends.

This clone occurred once. The chain links TRBV6-1 to TRBJ2-2, with 7 bases aligning to TRBD1. The CDR3 runs 14 residues. Germline V lookup: CDR1 MNHNS, CDR2 SASEGT. J was trimmed by 5 bases and V by 7 bases; bases with no gene match: 7. In DNA form, the CDR3 reads TGTGCCAGCACCCGACAGGGTAAAACCGGGGAGCTGTTTTTT. It yields the protein CASTRQGKTGELFF.